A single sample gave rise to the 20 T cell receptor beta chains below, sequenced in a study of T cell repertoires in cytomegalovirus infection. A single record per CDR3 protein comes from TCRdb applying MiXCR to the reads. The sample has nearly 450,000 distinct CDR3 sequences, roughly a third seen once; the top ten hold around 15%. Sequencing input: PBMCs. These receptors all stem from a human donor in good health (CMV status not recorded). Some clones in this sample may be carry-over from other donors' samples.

The CDR3 protein is CASSLATLDGASGYTF. The CDR3 coding sequence is TGTGCCAGCAGCTTGGCCACCCTGGATGGGGCGAGTGGCTACACCTTC. J is TRBJ1-2 and V is TRBV5-6, with TRBD1 as a possible D gene (5 bases). CDR1 and CDR2 from the germline V gene are SGHDT and YYEEEE. CDR3 size: 16 residues. Trimming cost V 0 bases and J 7 bases, with 19 bases left between them.

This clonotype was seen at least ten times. CDR3 sequence: CASMTVSNQPQHF. CDR3 in DNA: TGTGCCAGTATGACAGTTAGCAATCAGCCCCAGCATTTT. This sequence joins TRBV28 and TRBJ1-5, with D possibly TRBD1 on 5 matching bases. The CDR3 is made up of 13 amino acids. Germline loops: CDR1 MDHEN, CDR2 SYDVKM. The V and J ends lost 9 bases and 0 bases respectively, with 9 bases between them.

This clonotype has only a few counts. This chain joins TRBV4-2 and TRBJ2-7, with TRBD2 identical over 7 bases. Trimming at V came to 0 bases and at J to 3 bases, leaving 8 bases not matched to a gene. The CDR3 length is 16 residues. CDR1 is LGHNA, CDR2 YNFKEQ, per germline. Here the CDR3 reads CASSQDQGGAVYEQYF. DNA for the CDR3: TGTGCCAGCAGCCAAGATCAGGGAGGGGCCGTCTACGAGCAGTACTTC.

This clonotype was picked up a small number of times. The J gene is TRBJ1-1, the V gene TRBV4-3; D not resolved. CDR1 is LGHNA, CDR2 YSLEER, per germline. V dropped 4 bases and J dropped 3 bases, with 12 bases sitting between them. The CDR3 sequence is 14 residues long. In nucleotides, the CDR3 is TGCGCCAGCAGCCCACGACTCGGGGACACTGAAGCTTTCTTT. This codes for CASSPRLGDTEAFF.

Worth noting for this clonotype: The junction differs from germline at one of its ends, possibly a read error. Written as DNA, the CDR3 is TGCGCCAGCAGCACGGGGACACCCAGCCCTAATTCACCCCGCCACTTT. Encoded protein: CASSTGTPSPNSPRHF. The chain employs TRBV5-1 and TRBJ1-6; the D gene is possibly TRBD1 (6 bases). Germline V gives CDR1 SGHRS, CDR2 YFSETQ. This CDR3 region has 16 residues.

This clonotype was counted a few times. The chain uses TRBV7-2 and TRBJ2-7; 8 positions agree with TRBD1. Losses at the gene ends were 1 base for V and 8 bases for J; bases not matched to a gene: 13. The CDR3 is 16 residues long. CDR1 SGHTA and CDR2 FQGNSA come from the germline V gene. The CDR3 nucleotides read TGTGCCAGCAGCTTAGAGATTCGGAGGACAGGGACGCAGCAGTACTTC. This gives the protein CASSLEIRRTGTQQYF.

The CDR3 reads CASSSRQGVDEQYF. The CDR3 DNA follows: TGTGCCAGCAGTTCTCGACAGGGGGTCGACGAGCAGTACTTC. The chain links TRBV27 to TRBJ2-7; 9 bases fit TRBD1. The CDR3 has 14 amino acids. Germline trimming cut 4 bases from V and 5 bases from J; bases unmatched to any gene: 6. Germline CDR1 reads MNHEY; CDR2 reads SMNVEV (reference sequence).

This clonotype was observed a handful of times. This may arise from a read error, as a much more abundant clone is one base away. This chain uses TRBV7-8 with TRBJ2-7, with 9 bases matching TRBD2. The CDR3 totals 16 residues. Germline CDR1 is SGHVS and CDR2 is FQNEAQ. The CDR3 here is CASSLGRAGGSYEQCF. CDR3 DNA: TGTGCCAGCAGCTTAGGACGAGCGGGGGGATCCTACGAGCAGTGCTTC.

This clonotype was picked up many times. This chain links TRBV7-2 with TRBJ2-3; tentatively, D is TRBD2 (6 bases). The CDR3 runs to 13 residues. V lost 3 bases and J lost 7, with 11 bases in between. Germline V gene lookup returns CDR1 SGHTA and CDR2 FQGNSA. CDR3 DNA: TGTGCCAGCAGCTTGGGACTCACGAATACGCAGTATTTT. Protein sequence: CASSLGLTNTQYF.

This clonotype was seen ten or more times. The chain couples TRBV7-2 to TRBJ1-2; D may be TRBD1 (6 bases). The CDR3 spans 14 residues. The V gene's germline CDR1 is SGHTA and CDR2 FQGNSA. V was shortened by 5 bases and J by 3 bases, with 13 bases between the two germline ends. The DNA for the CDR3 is TGTGCCAGCAGCATGAGACAGGACGACTATGGCTACACCTTC. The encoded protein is CASSMRQDDYGYTF.

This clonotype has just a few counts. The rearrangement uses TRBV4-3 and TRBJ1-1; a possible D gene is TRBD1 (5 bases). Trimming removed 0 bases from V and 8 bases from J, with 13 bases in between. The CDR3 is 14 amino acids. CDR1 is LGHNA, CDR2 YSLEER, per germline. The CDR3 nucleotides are TGCGCCAGCAGCCAAGATCTTGTTAGGGGAGAAGCTTTCTTT. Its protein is CASSQDLVRGEAFF.

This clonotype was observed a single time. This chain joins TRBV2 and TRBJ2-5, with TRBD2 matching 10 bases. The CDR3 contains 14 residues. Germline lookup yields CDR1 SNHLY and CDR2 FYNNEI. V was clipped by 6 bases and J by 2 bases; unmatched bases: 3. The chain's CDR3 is CASRVSGGQETQYF. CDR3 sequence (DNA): TGTGCCAGCAGGGTTAGCGGGGGGCAAGAGACCCAGTACTTC. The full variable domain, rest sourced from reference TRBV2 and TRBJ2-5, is EPEVTQTPSHQVTQMGQEVILRCVPISNHLYFYWYRQILGQKVEFLVSFYNNEISEKSEIFDDQFSVERPDGSNFTLKIRSTKLEDSAMYFCASRVSGGQETQYFGPGTRLLVL.

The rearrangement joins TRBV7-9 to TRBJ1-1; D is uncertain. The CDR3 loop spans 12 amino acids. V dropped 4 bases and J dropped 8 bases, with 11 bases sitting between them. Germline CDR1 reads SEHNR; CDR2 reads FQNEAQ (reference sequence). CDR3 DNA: TGTGCCAGCAGCTACCGAAACGGGGAAGCTTTCTTT. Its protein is CASSYRNGEAFF.

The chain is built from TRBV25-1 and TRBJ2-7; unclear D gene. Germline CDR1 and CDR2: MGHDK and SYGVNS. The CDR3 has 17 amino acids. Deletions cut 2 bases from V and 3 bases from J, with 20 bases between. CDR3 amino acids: CASSENLGRRMGYEQYF. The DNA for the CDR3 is TGTGCCAGCAGTGAAAACCTGGGTCGACGGATGGGCTACGAGCAGTACTTC.

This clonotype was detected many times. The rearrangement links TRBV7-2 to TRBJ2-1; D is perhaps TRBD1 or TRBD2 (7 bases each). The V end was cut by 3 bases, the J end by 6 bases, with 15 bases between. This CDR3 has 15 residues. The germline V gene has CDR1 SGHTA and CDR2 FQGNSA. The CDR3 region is CASSFLQGGANEQFF. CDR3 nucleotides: TGTGCCAGCAGCTTTCTCCAGGGGGGGGCCAATGAGCAGTTCTTC.

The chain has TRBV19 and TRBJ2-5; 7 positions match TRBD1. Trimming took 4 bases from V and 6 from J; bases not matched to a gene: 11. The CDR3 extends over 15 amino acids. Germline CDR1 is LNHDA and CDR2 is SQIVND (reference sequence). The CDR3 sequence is CASSKIQGPGKTQYF. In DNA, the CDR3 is TGTGCCAGTAGTAAAATACAGGGGCCGGGTAAGACCCAGTACTTC.

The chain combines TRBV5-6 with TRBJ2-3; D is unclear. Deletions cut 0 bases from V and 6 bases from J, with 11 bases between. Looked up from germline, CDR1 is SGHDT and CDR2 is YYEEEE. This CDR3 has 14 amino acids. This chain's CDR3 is CASSLDWGSDTQYF. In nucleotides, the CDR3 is TGTGCCAGCAGCTTGGATTGGGGATCTGATACGCAGTATTTT.

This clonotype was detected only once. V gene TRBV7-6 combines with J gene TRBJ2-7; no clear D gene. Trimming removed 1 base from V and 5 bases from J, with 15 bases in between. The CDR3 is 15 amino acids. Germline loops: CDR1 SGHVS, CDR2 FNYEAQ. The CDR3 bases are TGTGCCAGCAGCTTAGGGGCCGGGTTACTCAACGAGCAGTACTTC. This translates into CASSLGAGLLNEQYF.

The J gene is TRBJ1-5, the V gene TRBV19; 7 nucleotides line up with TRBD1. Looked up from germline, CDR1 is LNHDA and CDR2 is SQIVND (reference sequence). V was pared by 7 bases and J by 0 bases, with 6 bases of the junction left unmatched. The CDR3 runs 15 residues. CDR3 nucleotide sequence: TGTGCCAGTATTTGGACAGGCGATAGCAATCAGCCCCAGCATTTT. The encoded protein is CASIWTGDSNQPQHF.

Written as DNA, the CDR3 is TGTGCCAGCAGCTTAGCGGGGGGCGGGGGTTCACCCCTCCACTTT. This codes for CASSLAGGGGSPLHF. The rearrangement joins TRBV7-2 to TRBJ1-6, with TRBD1 as a possible D gene (6 bases). The CDR3 sequence is 15 residues long. V lost 0 bases to trimming and J lost 9 bases, with 12 bases between them. The germline V gene encodes CDR1 SGHTA and CDR2 FQGNSA. Variable domain in full (rest from reference TRBV7-2 and TRBJ1-6): GAGVSQSPSNKVTEKGKDVELRCDPISGHTALYWYRQSLGQGLEFLIYFQGNSAPDKSGLPSDRFSAERTGGSVSTLTIQRTQQEDSAVYLCASSLAGGGGSPLHFGNGTRLTVT.